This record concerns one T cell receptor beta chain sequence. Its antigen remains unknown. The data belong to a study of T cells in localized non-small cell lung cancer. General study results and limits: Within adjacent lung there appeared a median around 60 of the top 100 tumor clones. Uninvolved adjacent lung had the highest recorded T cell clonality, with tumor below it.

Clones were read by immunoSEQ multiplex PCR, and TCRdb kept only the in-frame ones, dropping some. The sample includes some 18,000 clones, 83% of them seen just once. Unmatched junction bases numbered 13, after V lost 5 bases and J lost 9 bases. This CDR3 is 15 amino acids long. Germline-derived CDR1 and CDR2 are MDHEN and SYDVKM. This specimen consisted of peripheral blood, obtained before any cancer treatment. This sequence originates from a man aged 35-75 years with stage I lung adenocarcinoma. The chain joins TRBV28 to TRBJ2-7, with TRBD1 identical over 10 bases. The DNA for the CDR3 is TGTGCCAGCAGTCTCCGGGACAGGGGTGGACCTAGGCAGTACTTC. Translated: CASSLRDRGGPRQYF.